This T cell receptor (beta chain) was profiled in a study of blood T cell repertoires in COVID-19. Study context: Some COVID-19 samples were acute and others convalescent; all came from the United States, Italy and Spain.

There are 12 residues in the CDR3. CDR1 and CDR2 from the germline V gene are MNHEY and SVGAGI. V shed 4 bases, J shed 12 bases, and the junction held 2 bases outside the gene matches. Participants came from roughly 25 US areas, aged roughly 18 to 100 years. Symptom resolution, clearance, or two negative PCRs marked donors in Cohort 3 as recovered. Original processing notes: Amplification of reference gene primers provided the estimated nucleated cell counts. Assay used: immunoSEQ multiplex PCR; TCRdb lists only in-frame clones, some missing. That table gives V, J and clone size, and the DNA gave D and trimming. The table has fewer than 400,000 clones, roughly 88% seen once.

The clonotype comes from a man aged 25 to 40 who had recovered from COVID-19. The material sequenced was PBMCs or T cells enriched from blood (not recorded which). The V call is TRBV6-5, the J call TRBJ2-1; 11 bases align to TRBD2. The CDR3 loop reads CASSLLAGVQFF. Here the CDR3 DNA reads TGTGCCAGCAGTTTACTAGCGGGGGTGCAGTTCTTC.